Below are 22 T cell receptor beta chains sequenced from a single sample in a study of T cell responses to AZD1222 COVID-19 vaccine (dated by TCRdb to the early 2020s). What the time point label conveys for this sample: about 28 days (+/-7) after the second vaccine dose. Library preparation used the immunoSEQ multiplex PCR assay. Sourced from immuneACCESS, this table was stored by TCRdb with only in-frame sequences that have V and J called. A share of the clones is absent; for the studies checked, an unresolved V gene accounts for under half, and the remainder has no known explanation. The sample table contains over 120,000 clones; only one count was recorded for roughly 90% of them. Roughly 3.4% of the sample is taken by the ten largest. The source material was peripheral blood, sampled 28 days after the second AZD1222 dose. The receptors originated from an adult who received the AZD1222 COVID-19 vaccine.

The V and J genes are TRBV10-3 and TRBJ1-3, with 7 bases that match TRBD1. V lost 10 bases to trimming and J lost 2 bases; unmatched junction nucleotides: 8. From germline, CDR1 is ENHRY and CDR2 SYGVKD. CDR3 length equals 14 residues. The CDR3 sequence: CATLDRVAGNTIYF. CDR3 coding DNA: TGTGCCACCTTAGACAGGGTAGCTGGAAACACCATATATTTT.

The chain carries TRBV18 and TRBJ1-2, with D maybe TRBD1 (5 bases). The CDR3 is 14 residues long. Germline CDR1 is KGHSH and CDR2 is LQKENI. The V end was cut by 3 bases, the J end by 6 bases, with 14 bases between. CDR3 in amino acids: CASSPAGLPDGYTF. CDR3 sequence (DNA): TGTGCCAGCTCACCCGCAGGGCTCCCCGATGGCTACACCTTC. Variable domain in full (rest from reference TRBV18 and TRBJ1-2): NAGVMQNPRHLVRRRGQEARLRCSPMKGHSHVYWYRQLPEEGLKFMVYLQKENIIDESGMPKERFSAEFPKEGPSILRIQQVVRGDSAAYFCASSPAGLPDGYTFGSGTRLTVV.

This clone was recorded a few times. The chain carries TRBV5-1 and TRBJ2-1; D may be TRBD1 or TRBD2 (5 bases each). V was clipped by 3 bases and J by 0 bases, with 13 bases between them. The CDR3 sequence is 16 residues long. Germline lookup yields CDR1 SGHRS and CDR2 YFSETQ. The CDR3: CASSSRGVGSYNEQFF. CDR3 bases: TGCGCCAGCAGCTCCCGGGGCGTAGGCTCCTACAATGAGCAGTTCTTC. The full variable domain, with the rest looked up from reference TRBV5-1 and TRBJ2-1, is KAGVTQTPRYLIKTRGQQVTLSCSPISGHRSVSWYQQTPGQGLQFLFEYFSETQRNKGNFPGRFSGRQFSNSRSEMNVSTLELGDSALYLCASSSRGVGSYNEQFFGPGTRLTVL.

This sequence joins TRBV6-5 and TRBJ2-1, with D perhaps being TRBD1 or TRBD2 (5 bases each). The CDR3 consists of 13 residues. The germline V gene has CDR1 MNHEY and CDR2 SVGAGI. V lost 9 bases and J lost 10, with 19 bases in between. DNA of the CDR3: TGTGCCAGTGCAGCCCACGGGGCCCGCGAGCAGTTCTTC. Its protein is CASAAHGAREQFF.

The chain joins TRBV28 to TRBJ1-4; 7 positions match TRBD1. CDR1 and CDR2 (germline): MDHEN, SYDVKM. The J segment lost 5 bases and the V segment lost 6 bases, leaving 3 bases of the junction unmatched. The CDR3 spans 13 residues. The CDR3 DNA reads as TGTGCCAGCAGCAGGGGACAGAATGAAAAACTGTTTTTT. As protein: CASSRGQNEKLFF.

This chain's CDR3 is CASSLFMNTEAFF. The CDR3 DNA sequence: TGTGCCAGCAGTTTATTTATGAACACTGAAGCTTTCTTT. The chain links TRBV28 to TRBJ1-1; D unresolved. V dropped 1 base and J dropped 0 bases, with 3 bases sitting between them. The CDR3 runs to 13 residues. The germline CDR1 and CDR2 sequences are MDHEN and SYDVKM.

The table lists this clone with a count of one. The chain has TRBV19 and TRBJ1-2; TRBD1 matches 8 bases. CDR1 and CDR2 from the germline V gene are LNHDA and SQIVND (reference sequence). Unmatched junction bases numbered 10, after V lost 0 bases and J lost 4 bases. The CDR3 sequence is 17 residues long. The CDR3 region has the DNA TGTGCCAGTAGTATAGACGGCAGGGGGCGCGGGAGCTATGGCTACACCTTC. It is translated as CASSIDGRGRGSYGYTF.

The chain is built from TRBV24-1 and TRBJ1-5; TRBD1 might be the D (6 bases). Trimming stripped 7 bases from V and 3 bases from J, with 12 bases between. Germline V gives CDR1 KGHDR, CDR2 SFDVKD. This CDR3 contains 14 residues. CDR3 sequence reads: CATSSGDPNQPQHF. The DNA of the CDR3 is TGTGCCACCAGCTCAGGGGACCCCAATCAGCCCCAGCATTTT.

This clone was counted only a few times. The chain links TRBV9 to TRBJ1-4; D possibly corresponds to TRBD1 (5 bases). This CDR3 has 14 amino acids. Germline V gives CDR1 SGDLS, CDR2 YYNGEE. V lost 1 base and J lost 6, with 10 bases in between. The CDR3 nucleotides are TGTGCCAGCAGCGTATCCGGGGCAGATGAAAAACTGTTTTTT. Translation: CASSVSGADEKLFF.

CDR3 protein: CASSQTQFGGAFF. The DNA for the CDR3 is TGTGCCAGCAGCCAAACCCAGTTCGGGGGAGCTTTCTTT. The chain is built from TRBV7-9 and TRBJ1-1; D is perhaps TRBD1 (5 bases). Trimming shortened V by 5 bases and J by 10 bases, and 17 bases separated the two germline ends. The CDR3 sequence is 13 residues long. The V gene's germline CDR1 is SEHNR and CDR2 FQNEAQ (reference sequence). The variable domain in full, completed from reference TRBV7-9 and TRBJ1-1, reads DTGVSQNPRHKITKRGQNVTFRCDPISEHNRLYWYRQTLGQGPEFLTYFQNEAQLEKSRLLSDRFSAERPKGSFSTLEIQRTEQGDSAMYLCASSQTQFGGAFFGQGTRLTVV.

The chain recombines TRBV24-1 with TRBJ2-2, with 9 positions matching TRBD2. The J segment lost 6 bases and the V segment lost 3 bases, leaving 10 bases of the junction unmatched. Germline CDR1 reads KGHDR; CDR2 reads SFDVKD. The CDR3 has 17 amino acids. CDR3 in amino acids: CATSDVEVAGVPGELFF. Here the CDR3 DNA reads TGTGCCACCAGTGATGTAGAGGTAGCGGGAGTCCCCGGGGAGCTGTTTTTT.

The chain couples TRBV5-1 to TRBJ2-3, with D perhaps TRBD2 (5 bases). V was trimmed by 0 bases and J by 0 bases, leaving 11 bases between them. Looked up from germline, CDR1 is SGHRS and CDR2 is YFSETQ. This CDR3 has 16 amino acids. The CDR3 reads CASSLGRVTSTDTQYF. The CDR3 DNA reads TGCGCCAGCAGCTTGGGGCGGGTCACAAGCACAGATACGCAGTATTTT.

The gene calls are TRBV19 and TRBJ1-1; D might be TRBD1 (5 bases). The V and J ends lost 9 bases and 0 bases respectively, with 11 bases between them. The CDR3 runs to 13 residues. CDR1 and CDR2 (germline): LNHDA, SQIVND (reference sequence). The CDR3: CASSDSMNTEAFF. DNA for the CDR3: TGTGCCAGCAGTGACAGTATGAACACTGAAGCTTTCTTT.

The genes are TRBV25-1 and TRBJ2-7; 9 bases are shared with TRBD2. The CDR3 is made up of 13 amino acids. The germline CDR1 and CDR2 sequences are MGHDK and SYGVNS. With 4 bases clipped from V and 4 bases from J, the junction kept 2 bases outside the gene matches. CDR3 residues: CASSVSGSYEQYF. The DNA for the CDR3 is TGTGCCAGCAGTGTTAGCGGGAGTTACGAGCAGTACTTC.

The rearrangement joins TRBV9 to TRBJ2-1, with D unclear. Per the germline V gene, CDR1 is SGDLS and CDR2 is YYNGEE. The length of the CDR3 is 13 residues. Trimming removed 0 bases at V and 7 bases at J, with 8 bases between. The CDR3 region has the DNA TGTGCCAGCAGCGTAGCTCCCCTAAATGAGCAGTTCTTC. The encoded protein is CASSVAPLNEQFF.

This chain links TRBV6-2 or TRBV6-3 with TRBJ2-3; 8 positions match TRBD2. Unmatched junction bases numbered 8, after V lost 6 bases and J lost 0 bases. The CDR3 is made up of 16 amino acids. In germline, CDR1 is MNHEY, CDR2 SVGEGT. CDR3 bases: TGTGCCAGCAGCTCGGGGGGGGCGACTAGCACAGATACGCAGTATTTT. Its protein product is CASSSGGATSTDTQYF.

The CDR3, as DNA: TGTGCCAGCAGCGTTACAGGGTTCTATGGCTACACCTTC. It encodes CASSVTGFYGYTF. The V call is TRBV25-1, the J call TRBJ1-2, with D tentatively TRBD1 (6 bases). The length of the CDR3 is 13 residues. Per germline, CDR1 MGHDK and CDR2 SYGVNS. V was trimmed by 6 bases and J by 4 bases, leaving 12 bases between them.

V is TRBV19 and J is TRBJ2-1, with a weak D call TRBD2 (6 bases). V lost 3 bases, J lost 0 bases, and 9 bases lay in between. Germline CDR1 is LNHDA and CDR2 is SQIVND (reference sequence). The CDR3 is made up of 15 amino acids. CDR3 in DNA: TGTGCCAGTAGTATCGCAGCGGGCTCCTACAATGAGCAGTTCTTC. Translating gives CASSIAAGSYNEQFF.

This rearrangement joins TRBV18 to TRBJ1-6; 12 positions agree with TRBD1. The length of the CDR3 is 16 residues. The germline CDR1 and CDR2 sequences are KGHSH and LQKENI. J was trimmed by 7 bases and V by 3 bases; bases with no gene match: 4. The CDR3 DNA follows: TGTGCCAGCTCACCGGGACAGGGGGCTTTGAATTCACCCCTCCACTTT. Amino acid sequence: CASSPGQGALNSPLHF.

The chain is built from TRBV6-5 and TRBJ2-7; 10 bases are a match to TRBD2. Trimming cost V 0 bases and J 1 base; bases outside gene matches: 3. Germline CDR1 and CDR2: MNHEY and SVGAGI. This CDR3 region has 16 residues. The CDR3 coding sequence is TGTGCCAGCAGTTACTCAGCTAGCGGGGGTTCCTACGAGCAGTACTTC. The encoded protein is CASSYSASGGSYEQYF.

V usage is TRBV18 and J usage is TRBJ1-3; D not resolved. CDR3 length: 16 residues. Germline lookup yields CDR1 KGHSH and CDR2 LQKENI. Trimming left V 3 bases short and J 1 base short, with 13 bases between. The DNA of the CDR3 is TGTGCCAGCTCACCGTCGGACGCGGGGTCTGGAAACACCATATATTTT. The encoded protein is CASSPSDAGSGNTIYF.

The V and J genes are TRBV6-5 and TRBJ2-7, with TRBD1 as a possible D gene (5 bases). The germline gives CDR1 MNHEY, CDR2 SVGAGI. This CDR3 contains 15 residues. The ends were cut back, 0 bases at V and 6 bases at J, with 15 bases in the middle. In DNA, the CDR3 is TGTGCCAGCAGTTACTCGCAGGGAAGCCTGGTCGAGCAGTACTTC. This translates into CASSYSQGSLVEQYF.